This T cell receptor (beta chain) comes out of a study of Ad26.COV2.S vaccination and SARS-CoV-2 variants (dated by TCRdb to the early 2020s). Describing the broader study: Donors in the vaccine arm were drawn from COV1001, a multicentre, randomized, double-blind, placebo-controlled phase I-IIa trial testing Ad26.COV2.S in healthy adults. Ad26.COV2.S was given intramuscularly at 5x10^10 or 1x10^11 viral particles, as a single shot or as two shots 56 days apart. TCRbeta repertoire sequencing served as the tool for gauging how specific and how broad the SARS-CoV-2-reactive T cell receptors were following Ad26.COV2.S vaccination. The TCR-sequenced set comprised approximately 32 samples: some 20 Ad26.COV2.S vaccine recipients, 5 placebo recipients and 8 SARS-CoV-2 convalescent individuals. Trial participants were randomized into five groups of five: low-dose or high-dose Ad26.COV2.S given once or twice, or placebo on both occasions. Investigators did not know the trial group allocation while performing experiments and assessing outcomes. Points the paper makes about the study in general: The study lacked the statistical power to compare responses across vaccine doses or regimens. After vaccination, substantial breadth of spike-specific CD8+ and CD4+ T cell responses was reported. Vaccine and placebo recipients had similar non-spike TCR breadth, a finding consistent with the vaccine containing only spike. Higher spike-specific TCR breadth was observed in Ad26.COV2.S recipients than in placebo recipients (P = 0.0014). The authors noted that total T cell responses may have been underestimated by the TCR breadth and depth analyses.

According to the germline V gene, CDR1 reads MNHEY and CDR2 reads SVGEGT. The CDR3 spans 14 residues, from the cysteine through the phenylalanine. The entry retains the CDR3 DNA only, 42 bases that are in frame from base 1. V is clipped by 2 bases and J by 1 base, and the sequence between their germline boundaries is 8 bases long. TCRbeta CDR3 regions were sequenced with the immunoSEQ Assay. After extraction, genomic DNA underwent amplification by bias-controlled multiplex PCR, followed by high-throughput sequencing. As for the original processing: To quantify the absolute abundance of every unique TCRbeta CDR3 region, sequences were collapsed and filtered. T cell fraction was estimated by normalization of TCRbeta template counts to usable DNA, with usable DNA being measured through amplification of reference genes present in all nucleated cells. Repertoire TCRs were annotated as SARS-CoV-2-specific when V gene, CDR3 amino acid sequence and J gene were exactly matched to a known reactive TCR set. MIRA supplied the reference SARS-CoV-2 TCR set, which was filtered for enrichment in COVID-19-positive ImmuneCODE repertoires so that public or cross-reactive TCRs were removed. Using the MIRA antigens, annotated TCRs were further analysed by specific ORF or by position within an ORF. Depth was the summed frequency of annotated unique rearrangements, while breadth was defined as annotated unique rearrangements over total unique productive rearrangements. Two-sided Wilcoxon rank-sum tests were applied when comparing TCR breadth between groups. TCRdb took over this immuneACCESS table, retaining in-frame rearrangements with V and J assigned. Such tables are incomplete; in checked studies, under half of the missing clones stem from an unresolved V gene, and the remainder is unexplained. The DNA gave D and trimming, while V, J and clone size come from that table. This sample gives more than 300,000 clones in total; approximately 86% of them show up just once. Jointly, the top ten make up about 11% of the sample.

The sample's treatment or condition label, decoded: approximately 18 received Ad26.COV2.S at low or high dose, single or two shots; 5 received placebo; per-sample allocation not given. Repertoires of vaccine and placebo recipients were sequenced from samples taken on day 63 after the first injection. Cohort 1b enrolled around 23 adults aged 18-55 years at a single site in Boston, USA, between 29 July and 7 August 2020. Ad26.COV2.S was a replication-incompetent adenovirus type 26 vector that expressed a prefusion-stabilized SARS-CoV-2 spike protein derived from the original Wuhan strain. Notes on this clone: No cognate antigen has been identified for it. Base qualities were left out, and no much larger clone turns up one base away. Other DNA sequences in this specimen translate into the identical CDR3.

The input for sequencing was peripheral blood, taken in a trial of Ad26.COV2.S vaccine versus placebo. This sequence originates from a person between 18 and 59 years old who received the Ad26.COV2.S COVID-19 vaccine or a placebo. Rearrangement joined TRBV6-2 or TRBV6-3 to TRBJ1-1, with an unclear D gene assignment. The nucleotides read TGTGCCAGCAGTTACGCAGTGACGAACACTGAAGCTTTCTTT. Its translation reads: CASSYAVTNTEAFF.